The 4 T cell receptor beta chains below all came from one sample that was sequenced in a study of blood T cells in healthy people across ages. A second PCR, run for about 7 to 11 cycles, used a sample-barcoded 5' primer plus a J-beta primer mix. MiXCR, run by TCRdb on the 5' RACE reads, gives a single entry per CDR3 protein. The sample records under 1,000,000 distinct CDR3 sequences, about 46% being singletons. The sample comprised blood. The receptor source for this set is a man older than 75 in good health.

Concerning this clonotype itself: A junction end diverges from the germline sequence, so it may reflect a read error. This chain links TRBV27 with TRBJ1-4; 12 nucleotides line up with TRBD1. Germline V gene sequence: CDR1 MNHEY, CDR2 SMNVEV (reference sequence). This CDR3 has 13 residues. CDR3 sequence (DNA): TGTGCCGGCAGTAGGGACAGGGGGCAAAAACTGTTTTTT. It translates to CAGSRDRGQKLFF.

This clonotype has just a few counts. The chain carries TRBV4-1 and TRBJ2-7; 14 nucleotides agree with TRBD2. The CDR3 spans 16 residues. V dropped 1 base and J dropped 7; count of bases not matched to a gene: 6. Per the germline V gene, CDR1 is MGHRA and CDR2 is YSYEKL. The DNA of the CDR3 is TGCGCCAGCAGCCAAGGTGGACTAGCGGGAGGCAATGAGCAGTACTTC. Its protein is CASSQGGLAGGNEQYF.

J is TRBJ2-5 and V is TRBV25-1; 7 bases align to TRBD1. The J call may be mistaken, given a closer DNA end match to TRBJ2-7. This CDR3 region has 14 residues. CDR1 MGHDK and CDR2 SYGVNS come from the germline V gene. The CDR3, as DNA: TGTGCCAGCAGTGAATCGGCCAGGGGGTACGAGCAGTACTTC. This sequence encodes CASSESARGYEQYF.

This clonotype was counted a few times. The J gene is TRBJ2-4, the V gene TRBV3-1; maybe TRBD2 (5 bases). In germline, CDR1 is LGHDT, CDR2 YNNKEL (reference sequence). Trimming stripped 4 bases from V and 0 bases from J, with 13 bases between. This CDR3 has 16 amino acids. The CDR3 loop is CASSPSLGAAKNIQYF. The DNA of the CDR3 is TGTGCCAGCAGCCCCTCCCTGGGAGCAGCCAAAAACATTCAGTACTTC.